This TCR beta chain is from a study of cytomegalovirus exposure and HLA in healthy donors. This PCR relied on a set of 60 Vbeta primers and 13 Jbeta primers. The table came from immunoSEQ multiplex PCR; TCRdb's copy has only in-frame clones and leaves some out. The sample holds fewer than 250,000 clones; about 84% are singletons and the top ten take over 1%. Trimming shortened V by 4 bases and J by 5 bases, and 14 bases separated the two germline ends. The CDR3 loop spans 14 amino acids. CDR1 is MDHEN and CDR2 is SYDVKM in the germline V gene. The sequencing input was PBMCs. The gene calls are TRBV28 and TRBJ2-5; D possibly corresponds to TRBD2 (6 bases). This receptor was identified in a human donor in good health. The CDR3 spells CASSSVSGPETQYF. CDR3 DNA: TGTGCCAGCAGTTCCGTAAGCGGGCCGGAGACCCAGTACTTC.